This is a list of T cell receptor beta chains from one sample in a study of T cell responses to AZD1222 COVID-19 vaccine. Method: immunoSEQ multiplex PCR; TCRdb's copy keeps in-frame clones and lacks some. The profile shows around 120,000 clones, about 90% of them singletons. Source: peripheral blood, taken 28 days after the second AZD1222 dose. Receptor source: an adult who received the AZD1222 COVID-19 vaccine. Both conserved end residues are part of each CDR3. The D gene is left open where the match is weak.

CASSSEVTGNTIYF	NA	TRBV18	TRBJ1-3
CASMRDGGSYEQYF	NA	TRBV25-1	TRBJ2-7
CASSPEQGPSNQPQHF	NA	TRBV18	TRBJ1-5
CASSRKALNTEAFF	NA	TRBV3-1/TRBV3-2	TRBJ1-1
CASSFYVGAMDGYTF	NA	TRBV28	TRBJ1-2
CASSLLAAPCAFF	NA	TRBV18	TRBJ1-1
CASTFGNQPQHF	NA	TRBV19	TRBJ1-5
CASSLRPGCDYGYTF	NA	TRBV11-3	TRBJ1-2
CASSLGWRATDGYTF	NA	TRBV11-2	TRBJ1-2
CATSRDHGTPLNTF	NA	TRBV15	TRBJ1-2
CASSPFAHNSYNSPLHF	NA	TRBV6-6	TRBJ1-6
CASSEEGVHSGNTIYF	NA	TRBV9	TRBJ1-3
CSVPGQGKNTEAFF	TRBD1	TRBV29-1	TRBJ1-1
CASSYSIGAGYTF	NA	TRBV6-6	TRBJ1-2
CASSPRGDRTGELFF	TRBD2	TRBV18	TRBJ2-2
CASSFSEGRGETQYF	NA	TRBV11-1	TRBJ2-5
CASDDRGESPLHF	TRBD1	TRBV19	TRBJ1-6
CASRTGGARGYGYTF	TRBD1	TRBV6-5	TRBJ1-2
CASSSGLSYEQYF	NA	TRBV5-5	TRBJ2-7
CASSPAWGAYNEQFF	NA	TRBV7-3	TRBJ2-1
CASSFKAGGGYNEQFF	TRBD2	TRBV7-2	TRBJ2-1
CASSKGARGLSYEQYF	TRBD1	TRBV19	TRBJ2-7
CASSLETGEGNQPQHF	TRBD1	TRBV7-2	TRBJ1-5
CASSAAVGTGELFF	NA	TRBV4-3	TRBJ2-2
CASRGTGIGNQPQHF	TRBD1	TRBV6-5	TRBJ1-5
CATSEAGRGELFF	NA	TRBV24-1	TRBJ2-2
CASSFRVAGRYNEQFF	TRBD2	TRBV5-6	TRBJ2-1
CASSIAGQGAFF	NA	TRBV19	TRBJ1-1
CASIHRDIYGYTF	NA	TRBV28	TRBJ1-2
CASSVDQGTYGYTF	NA	TRBV9	TRBJ1-2
CASIVGRGTDEQYF	NA	TRBV2	TRBJ2-7
CASSQTNRGRNGNEQFF	TRBD1	TRBV23-1	TRBJ2-1
CASRGGDNEKLFF	NA	TRBV5-1	TRBJ1-4
CASSLDPGPDSYNEQFF	NA	TRBV11-3	TRBJ2-1
CASSFVAGVAYEQYF	NA	TRBV27	TRBJ2-7
CASSFTGGVGEQYF	NA	TRBV7-9	TRBJ2-7
CASSPQGISGANVLTF	NA	TRBV4-3	TRBJ2-6
CASSRGQHSNQPQHF	TRBD1	TRBV6-2/TRBV6-3	TRBJ1-5
CASSIQGSTEAFF	NA	TRBV19	TRBJ1-1
CASSRGQAEAFF	TRBD1	TRBV19	TRBJ1-1
CASREIAGDFTDTQYF	TRBD2	TRBV11-2	TRBJ2-3
CASKTGDSPLHF	NA	TRBV27	TRBJ1-6
CASSPDRDNSPLHF	NA	TRBV5-4	TRBJ1-6
CASSFGGGIPRTDTQYF	NA	TRBV7-9	TRBJ2-3